Sequencing of this T cell receptor (beta chain) was carried out in a study of cytomegalovirus exposure and HLA in healthy donors. For this clone: Its target is unknown.

In the PCR, 60 Vbeta and 13 Jbeta primers were used. Method: immunoSEQ multiplex PCR; TCRdb's copy keeps in-frame clones and lacks some. The data contain approximately 61,000 clones, about 61% of them singletons. Deletions cut 1 base from V and 0 bases from J, with 13 bases between. This CDR3 spans 16 amino acids. The germline V gene has CDR1 SGHDT and CDR2 YYEEEE. Healthy donors of bone marrow made up the group. General study results and limits: Confirmation in vitro established that a few CMV-associated chains were specific for CMV antigens. Approximately 18,000 TCR beta sequences were associated with HLA alleles at 0.05 false discovery rate in a later analysis.

The TCR originated in a woman between 50 and 59 years old in good health and CMV-seronegative. The sequenced sample consisted of PBMCs. The chain couples TRBV5-6 to TRBJ1-1, with unresolved D. CDR3 protein: CASSLIHASMNTEAFF. Written as DNA, the CDR3 is TGTGCCAGCAGCTTGATTCATGCGTCAATGAACACTGAAGCTTTCTTT. Based on the CDR3 plus reference TRBV5-6 and TRBJ1-1, the full variable domain is DAGVTQSPTHLIKTRGQQVTLRCSPKSGHDTVSWYQQALGQGPQFIFQYYEEEERQRGNFPDRFSGHQFPNYSSELNVNALLLGDSALYLCASSLIHASMNTEAFFGQGTRLTVV.